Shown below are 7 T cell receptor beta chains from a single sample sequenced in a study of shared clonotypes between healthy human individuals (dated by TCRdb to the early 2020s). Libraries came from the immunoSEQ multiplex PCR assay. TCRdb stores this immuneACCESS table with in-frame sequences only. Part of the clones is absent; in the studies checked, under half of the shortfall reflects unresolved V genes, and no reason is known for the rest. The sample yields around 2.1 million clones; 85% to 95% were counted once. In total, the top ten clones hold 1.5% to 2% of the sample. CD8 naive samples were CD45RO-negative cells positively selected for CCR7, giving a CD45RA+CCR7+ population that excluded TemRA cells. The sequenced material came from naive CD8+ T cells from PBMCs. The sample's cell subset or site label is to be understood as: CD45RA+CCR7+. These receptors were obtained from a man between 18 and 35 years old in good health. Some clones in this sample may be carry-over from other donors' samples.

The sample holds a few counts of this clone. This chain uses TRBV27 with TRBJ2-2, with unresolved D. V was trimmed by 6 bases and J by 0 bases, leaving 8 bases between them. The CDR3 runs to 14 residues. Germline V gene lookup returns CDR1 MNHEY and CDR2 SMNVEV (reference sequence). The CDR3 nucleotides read TGTGCCAGCAGCCCACTCGCGAACACCGGGGAGCTGTTTTTT. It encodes CASSPLANTGELFF.

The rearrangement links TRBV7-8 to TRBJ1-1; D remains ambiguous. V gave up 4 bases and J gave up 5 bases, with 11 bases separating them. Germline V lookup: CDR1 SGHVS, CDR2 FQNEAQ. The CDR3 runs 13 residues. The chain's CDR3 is CASSYLRSTEAFF. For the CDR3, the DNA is TGTGCCAGCAGCTACCTCCGGAGTACTGAAGCTTTCTTT.

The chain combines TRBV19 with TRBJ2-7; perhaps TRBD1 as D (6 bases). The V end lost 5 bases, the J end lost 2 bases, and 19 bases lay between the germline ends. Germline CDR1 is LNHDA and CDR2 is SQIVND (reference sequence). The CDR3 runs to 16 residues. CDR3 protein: CASSPKRDKNAYEQYF. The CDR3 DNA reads TGTGCCAGTAGTCCCAAACGGGACAAGAATGCCTACGAGCAGTACTTC.

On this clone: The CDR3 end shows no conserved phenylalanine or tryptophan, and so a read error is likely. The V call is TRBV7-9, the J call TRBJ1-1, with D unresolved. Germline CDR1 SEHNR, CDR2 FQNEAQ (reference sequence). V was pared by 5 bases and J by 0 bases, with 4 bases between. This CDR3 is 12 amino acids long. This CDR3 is CASSIMNTEAFL. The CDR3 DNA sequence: TGTGCCAGCAGCATAATGAACACTGAAGCTTTCCTT.

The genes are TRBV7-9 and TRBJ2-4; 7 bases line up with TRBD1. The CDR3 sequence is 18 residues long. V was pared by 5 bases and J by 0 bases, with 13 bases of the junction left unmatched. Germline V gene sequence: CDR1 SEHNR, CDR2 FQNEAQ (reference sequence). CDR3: CASSRTGDRAIAKNIQYF. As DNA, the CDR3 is TGTGCCAGCAGCCGTACAGGGGACAGAGCTATAGCCAAAAACATTCAGTACTTC.

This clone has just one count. In DNA form, the CDR3 reads TGTGCCAGCAGCAAAACTAAGAGCATGAGCAATCAGCCCCAGCATTTT. Translating gives CASSKTKSMSNQPQHF. The V call is TRBV21-1, the J call TRBJ1-5. TRBV21-1 is an annotated pseudogene. CDR3 size: 16 residues.

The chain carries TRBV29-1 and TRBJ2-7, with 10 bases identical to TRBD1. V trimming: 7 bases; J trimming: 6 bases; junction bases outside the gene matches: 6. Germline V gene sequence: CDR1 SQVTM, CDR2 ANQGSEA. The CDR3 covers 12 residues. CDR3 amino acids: CSGQGANSEQYF. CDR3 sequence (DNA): TGCAGCGGACAGGGGGCGAATTCCGAGCAGTACTTC.